This entry lists 27 T cell receptor beta chains sequenced from one sample in a study of cytomegalovirus exposure and HLA in healthy donors. 13 Jbeta primers and 60 Vbeta primers were used for the PCR. Sequencing was performed with immunoSEQ multiplex PCR; in TCRdb, only in-frame clones are kept and a portion is missing. The data contain about 180,000 clones, about four fifths of them singletons. Specimen: PBMCs. All receptors come from a woman younger than 30 in good health and CMV-seropositive.

In its sample, this clone was seen once. The chain has TRBV10-3 and TRBJ1-6; D remains unclear. CDR3 size: 14 residues. Germline V gene data show CDR1 as ENHRY and CDR2 as SYGVKD. Trimming shortened V by 6 bases and J by 5 bases, and 11 bases separated the two germline ends. This CDR3 reads CAISLGLDNSPLHF. The CDR3 DNA reads as TGTGCCATCAGCCTAGGACTTGATAATTCACCCCTCCACTTT.

The V gene is TRBV19, the J gene TRBJ2-5, with TRBD1 matching 9 bases. The J segment lost 1 base and the V segment lost 7 bases, leaving 13 bases of the junction unmatched. This CDR3 contains 17 residues. Per the germline V gene, CDR1 is LNHDA and CDR2 is SQIVND (reference sequence). The CDR3 protein is CASTVRAGTGFQETQYF. The DNA of the CDR3 is TGTGCCAGTACTGTAAGAGCCGGGACAGGGTTCCAAGAGACCCAGTACTTC.

This clone appeared a few times. The CDR3 loop is CASSDGRGNQPQHF. CDR3 nucleotides: TGTGCCAGCAGTGATGGCCGGGGCAATCAGCCCCAGCATTTT. The rearrangement links TRBV2 to TRBJ1-5; D not certain. Germline V gene sequence: CDR1 SNHLY, CDR2 FYNNEI. The CDR3 covers 14 residues. Deletions cut 3 bases from V and 2 bases from J, with 8 bases between. The full variable domain, completed using reference TRBV2 and TRBJ1-5, is EPEVTQTPSHQVTQMGQEVILRCVPISNHLYFYWYRQILGQKVEFLVSFYNNEISEKSEIFDDQFSVERPDGSNFTLKIRSTKLEDSAMYFCASSDGRGNQPQHFGDGTRLSIL.

The CDR3 loop is CAWSELRRGGEQYF. The CDR3 DNA follows: TGTGCCTGGAGCGAGCTCAGAAGGGGGGGCGAGCAGTACTTC. The gene calls are TRBV30 and TRBJ2-5, with D perhaps matching TRBD2 (7 bases). The DNA end favors TRBJ2-7, so the J call may be wrong. The CDR3 length is 14 residues. Germline CDR1 GTSNPN, CDR2 SVGIG (reference sequence).

The CDR3 sequence is CASNRQGGSYEQYF. The CDR3 DNA reads TGTGCCAGCAATCGACAGGGCGGGTCCTACGAGCAGTACTTC. The rearrangement links TRBV2 to TRBJ2-7, with TRBD1 matching 7 bases. This CDR3 comprises 14 residues. Trimming removed 7 bases from V and 1 base from J; junction bases left unmatched: 7. The V gene's germline CDR1 is SNHLY and CDR2 FYNNEI.

This chain uses TRBV7-2 with TRBJ1-2, with D possibly being TRBD1 (6 bases). The CDR3 covers 14 residues. V was clipped by 1 base and J by 6 bases, with 12 bases between them. Germline CDR1 and CDR2: SGHTA and FQGNSA. CDR3 bases: TGTGCCAGCAGCTTAGGTTGGGGGCGCGATGGCTACACCTTC. The encoded protein is CASSLGWGRDGYTF.

This clone has only one observation. The V gene is TRBV5-1, the J gene TRBJ1-1, with D possibly matching TRBD1 (5 bases). Germline V CDR1 and CDR2: SGHRS, YFSETQ. With 4 bases removed from V and 5 bases from J, the gap between germline ends came to 15 bases. The CDR3 spans 14 residues. In DNA form, the CDR3 reads TGCGCCAGCAGCGTCACAACGGGGGGGACTGAAGCTTTCTTT. Amino acid sequence: CASSVTTGGTEAFF.

The V and J genes are TRBV7-9 and TRBJ2-3; 10 nucleotides align to TRBD1. The CDR3 consists of 15 residues. The V and J ends lost 2 bases and 4 bases, in that order; junction bases with no gene match: 3. Per germline, CDR1 SEHNR and CDR2 FQNEAQ (reference sequence). CDR3 nucleotides: TGTGCCAGCAGCTTAACGGGACAGGGGCCAGATACGCAGTATTTT. Protein product: CASSLTGQGPDTQYF. The complete variable domain, with remaining parts taken from reference TRBV7-9 and TRBJ2-3, reads DTGVSQNPRHKITKRGQNVTFRCDPISEHNRLYWYRQTLGQGPEFLTYFQNEAQLEKSRLLSDRFSAERPKGSFSTLEIQRTEQGDSAMYLCASSLTGQGPDTQYFGPGTRLTVL.

The rearrangement uses TRBV5-6 and TRBJ2-1, with 7 positions matching TRBD2. Germline trimming cut 0 bases from V and 2 bases from J; bases unmatched to any gene: 5. The CDR3 is made up of 16 amino acids. The V gene's germline CDR1 is SGHDT and CDR2 YYEEEE. CDR3 sequence: CASSLVAGVTYNEQFF. The CDR3 nucleotides are TGTGCCAGCAGCTTGGTGGCGGGGGTCACCTACAATGAGCAGTTCTTC.

The J gene is TRBJ1-1, the V gene TRBV25-1, with D perhaps matching TRBD1 (5 bases). Germline V gives CDR1 MGHDK, CDR2 SYGVNS. Between the trimmed V and J ends, which lost 6 bases and 1 base, there was a span of 12 bases. The CDR3 length is 14 residues. CDR3 residues: CASSDSLENTEAFF. Here the CDR3 DNA reads TGTGCCAGCAGCGACAGTTTGGAGAACACTGAAGCTTTCTTT.

The chain combines TRBV9 with TRBJ1-1; D possibly corresponds to TRBD1 (6 bases). V gave up 2 bases and J gave up 5 bases, with 16 bases separating them. Germline CDR1 and CDR2: SGDLS and YYNGEE. This CDR3 contains 15 residues. This chain's CDR3 is CASSVSGGLGTEAFF. Here the CDR3 DNA reads TGTGCCAGCAGCGTCTCCGGGGGGCTCGGGACTGAAGCTTTCTTT.

The chain uses TRBV5-4 and TRBJ2-1; 8 bases map to TRBD2. CDR1 SGHNT and CDR2 YYREEE come from the germline V gene (reference sequence). The CDR3 length is 16 residues. V lost 4 bases and J lost 8; bases outside the gene matches: 14. The CDR3 sequence is CASSPRRAGGLDEQFF. Written as DNA, the CDR3 is TGTGCCAGCAGCCCCCGGCGGGCGGGGGGTTTGGATGAGCAGTTCTTC.

This chain connects TRBV6-5 to TRBJ1-4, with 9 bases fitting TRBD1. Per the germline V gene, CDR1 is MNHEY and CDR2 is SVGAGI. V dropped 5 bases and J dropped 4; count of bases not matched to a gene: 5. The CDR3 contains 15 residues. CDR3: CASSDWTGDNEKLFF. The CDR3 DNA is TGTGCCAGCAGTGACTGGACAGGGGATAATGAAAAACTGTTTTTT.

The chain combines TRBV27 with TRBJ2-7; TRBD2 is a possible D gene (5 bases). The germline V gene has CDR1 MNHEY and CDR2 SMNVEV (reference sequence). Deletions cut 6 bases from V and 2 bases from J, with 14 bases between. This CDR3 contains 14 residues. The CDR3 nucleotides are TGTGCCAGCAGAGATATGGACGGGACCTACGAGCAGTACTTC. Translated: CASRDMDGTYEQYF.

Note on this clone: Within the sample, other DNA sequences also encode this same CDR3. The chain links TRBV27 to TRBJ2-3; a weak D match, TRBD2 (5 bases). V gave up 2 bases and J gave up 6 bases, with 6 bases separating them. The germline gives CDR1 MNHEY, CDR2 SMNVEV (reference sequence). This CDR3 has 12 amino acids. The CDR3 sequence: CASSLRGDTQYF. The CDR3 bases are TGTGCCAGCAGTTTACGCGGGGATACGCAGTATTTT.

The CDR3 spells CASSFRGLPNYGYTF. The CDR3 DNA is TGCGCCAGCAGCTTCCGCGGATTACCTAACTATGGCTACACCTTC. V is TRBV5-1 and J is TRBJ1-2; D is ambiguous. Per germline, CDR1 SGHRS and CDR2 YFSETQ. V was shortened by 2 bases and J by 0 bases, with 11 bases between the two germline ends. The CDR3 totals 15 residues.

The chain has TRBV5-4 and TRBJ2-3, with TRBD2 matching 12 bases. The germline gives CDR1 SGHNT, CDR2 YYREEE (reference sequence). V was pared by 4 bases and J by 7 bases, with 13 bases of the junction left unmatched. The CDR3 covers 17 residues. The chain's CDR3 is CASSPELLAGGLNTQYF. CDR3 DNA sequence: TGTGCCAGCAGCCCAGAGCTCCTAGCGGGGGGGCTAAATACGCAGTATTTT.

The rearrangement joins TRBV5-6 to TRBJ1-6; no firm D call. Germline V CDR1 and CDR2: SGHDT, YYEEEE. Trimming pared 0 bases from V and 3 bases from J, leaving 4 bases between. The CDR3 has 14 amino acids. CDR3 residues: CASSLVFYNSPLHF. In nucleotides, the CDR3 is TGTGCCAGCAGCTTGGTCTTCTATAATTCACCCCTCCACTTT.

The chain is built from TRBV4-1 and TRBJ1-3; D call uncertain. CDR1 and CDR2 from the germline V gene are MGHRA and YSYEKL. The CDR3 spans 16 residues. Trimming removed 0 bases at V and 0 bases at J, with 9 bases between. CDR3 sequence reads: CASSQDWSLSGNTIYF. CDR3 in DNA: TGCGCCAGCAGCCAAGATTGGTCACTCTCTGGAAACACCATATATTTT.

J is TRBJ1-2 and V is TRBV7-9; D may be TRBD1 (5 bases). Germline CDR1 SEHNR, CDR2 FQNEAQ (reference sequence). CDR3 length: 16 amino acids. V was pared by 3 bases and J by 4 bases, with 18 bases between. The CDR3 reads CASSFIREEDIYGYTF. DNA of the CDR3: TGTGCCAGCAGCTTTATTAGGGAGGAGGACATCTATGGCTACACCTTC.

The DNA of the CDR3 is TGTGCCAGCAGCTCGGTACAGGGGCGTTACGAGCAGTACTTC. Translating it yields CASSSVQGRYEQYF. This chain links TRBV11-2 with TRBJ2-7, with 7 positions matching TRBD1. The CDR3 runs 14 residues. The J segment lost 4 bases and the V segment lost 4 bases, leaving 7 bases of the junction unmatched. Per the germline V gene, CDR1 is SGHAT and CDR2 is FQNNGV. The entire variable domain, with the rest obtained from reference TRBV11-2 and TRBJ2-7, is as follows: EAGVAQSPRYKIIEKRQSVAFWCNPISGHATLYWYQQILGQGPKLLIQFQNNGVVDDSQLPKDRFSAERLKGVDSTLKIQPAKLEDSAVYLCASSSVQGRYEQYFGPGTRLTVT.

This clone appeared a single time. V gene TRBV7-8 combines with J gene TRBJ2-3; D possibly corresponds to TRBD2 (6 bases). The CDR3 runs 13 residues. Trimming pared 5 bases from V and 6 bases from J, leaving 12 bases between. Germline values: CDR1 SGHVS, CDR2 FQNEAQ. Written as DNA, the CDR3 is TGTGCCAGCAGCCCCTGGGCGGGGGATACGCAGTATTTT. This encodes CASSPWAGDTQYF. The variable domain in full, with the rest retrieved from reference TRBV7-8 and TRBJ2-3, is GAGVSQSPRYKVAKRGQDVALRCDPISGHVSLFWYQQALGQGPEFLTYFQNEAQLDKSGLPSDRFFAERPEGSVSTLKIQRTQQEDSAVYLCASSPWAGDTQYFGPGTRLTVL.

The chain links TRBV7-6 to TRBJ2-3, with 7 positions matching TRBD2. V was clipped by 3 bases and J by 3 bases; unmatched bases: 15. In germline, CDR1 is SGHVS, CDR2 FNYEAQ. The length of the CDR3 is 18 residues. The CDR3 loop is CASSFWEGTAVRTDTQYF. CDR3 sequence (DNA): TGTGCCAGCAGCTTCTGGGAGGGGACGGCGGTACGTACAGATACGCAGTATTTT.

The chain recombines TRBV29-1 with TRBJ1-1, with D unclear. Trimming took 1 base from V and 0 from J, leaving 15 bases between them. The germline gives CDR1 SQVTM, CDR2 ANQGSEA. This CDR3 contains 16 residues. The CDR3 is CSVEGGPHFLNTEAFF. CDR3 DNA sequence: TGCAGCGTTGAAGGTGGCCCGCATTTCCTGAACACTGAAGCTTTCTTT.

The chain joins TRBV6-5 to TRBJ1-5, with D possibly being TRBD1 (5 bases). Trimming took off 0 bases at V and 8 bases at J, with 14 bases between the two ends. The CDR3 totals 15 residues. Germline V lookup: CDR1 MNHEY, CDR2 SVGAGI. For the CDR3, the DNA is TGTGCCAGCAGTTACTCGCAGGGTGTAGGGGAGCCCCAGCATTTT. The encoded protein is CASSYSQGVGEPQHF.

The V call is TRBV14, the J call TRBJ2-5; D might be TRBD1 (5 bases). This CDR3 is 14 amino acids long. Germline assignment: CDR1 SGHDN and CDR2 FVKESK. The V gene lost 2 bases and the J gene lost 4 bases, with 11 bases spanning the gap. In DNA form, the CDR3 reads TGTGCCAGCAGCCAATCACAAACAGGAGAGACCCAGTACTTC. Translating gives CASSQSQTGETQYF. Combining the CDR3 with reference TRBV14 and TRBJ2-5 gives the whole variable domain EAGVTQFPSHSVIEKGQTVTLRCDPISGHDNLYWYRRVMGKEIKFLLHFVKESKQDESGMPNNRFLAERTGGTYSTLKVQPAELEDSGVYFCASSQSQTGETQYFGPGTRLLVL.

This clone was detected a few times. In nucleotides, the CDR3 is TGTGCCAGCAGTCCGGGCGGGACAGACACTGAAGCTTTCTTT. Translated: CASSPGGTDTEAFF. The chain uses TRBV6-5 and TRBJ1-1, with 7 bases that match TRBD1. Germline CDR1 and CDR2: MNHEY and SVGAGI. The CDR3 sequence is 14 residues long. V dropped 5 bases and J dropped 3; count of bases not matched to a gene: 6.